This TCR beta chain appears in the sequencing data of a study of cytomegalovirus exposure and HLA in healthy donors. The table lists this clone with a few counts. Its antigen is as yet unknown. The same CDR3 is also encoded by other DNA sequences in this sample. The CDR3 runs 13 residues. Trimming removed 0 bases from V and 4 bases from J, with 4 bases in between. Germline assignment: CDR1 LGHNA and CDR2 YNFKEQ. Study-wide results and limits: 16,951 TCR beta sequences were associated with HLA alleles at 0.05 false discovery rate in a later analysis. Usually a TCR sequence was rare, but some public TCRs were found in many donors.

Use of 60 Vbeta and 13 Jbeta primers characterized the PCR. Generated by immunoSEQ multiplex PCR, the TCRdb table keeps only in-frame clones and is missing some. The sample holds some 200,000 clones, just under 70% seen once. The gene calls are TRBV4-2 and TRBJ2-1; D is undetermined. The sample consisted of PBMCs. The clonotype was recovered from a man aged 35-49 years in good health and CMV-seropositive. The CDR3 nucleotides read TGTGCCAGCAGCCAAGACGGTTACAATGAGCAGTTCTTC. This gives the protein CASSQDGYNEQFF.